The clone carrying this TCR beta chain was recorded a few times. Deletions cut 6 bases from V and 0 bases from J, with 12 bases between. CDR3 length: 16 residues. Germline V gives CDR1 KGHSH, CDR2 LQKENI. The entry originates in a study of T-cell reconstitution after alpha-beta-depleted transplantation in children. The TCRbeta library incorporated unique molecular identifiers. TCRdb itself ran the PCR reads through MiXCR, one entry per CDR3 protein. The sample comprises around 500,000 distinct CDR3 sequences, under 15% of which are singletons, and roughly 5.4% rests with the top ten. The chain combines TRBV18 with TRBJ2-6, with a weak D call TRBD1 (5 bases). The origin of this receptor is a human donor who donated a stem cell graft to a child with combined immunodeficiency. The sample in question was PBMCs from the stem cell graft donor, obtained from the stem cell graft. The CDR3 reads CASSLTTGSGANVLTF. The CDR3 nucleotides are TGTGCCAGCTCCCTAACTACAGGCTCTGGGGCCAACGTCCTGACTTTC.